This TCR beta chain appears in the sequencing data of a study of CD8+ T cells in alopecia areata. Investigators isolated RNA and reverse transcribed it into cDNA to act as the sequencing template. The data were produced by immunoSEQ multiplex PCR, yet TCRdb's version contains in-frame clones alone and is incomplete. The data show about 200,000 clones, about 60% seen once. The germline V gene has CDR1 SGHTA and CDR2 FQGTGA. There are 16 residues in the CDR3. The J segment lost 0 bases and the V segment lost 0 bases, leaving 2 bases of the junction unmatched. Study-level results: Lesional scalp, especially alopecia totalis/universalis, showed higher clonality than normal scalp.

From alopecia areata patients, lesional scalp punch biopsies and peripheral blood were collected. The sorting of PBMCs gave CD4+ and CD8+ T cells. Details on this clone: Its target is not known.

This receptor was identified in a human donor with alopecia areata. The source material was CD4+ T cells sorted from blood, sampled at week 0. This chain connects TRBV7-3 to TRBJ2-1; 7 bases match TRBD2. The DNA for the CDR3 is TGTGCCAGCAGCTTAACATCGGGAGGCTCCTACAATGAGCAGTTCTTC. Translating it yields CASSLTSGGSYNEQFF. Filled out from reference TRBV7-3 and TRBJ2-1, the complete variable domain reads GAGVSQTPSNKVTEKGKYVELRCDPISGHTALYWYRQSLGQGPEFLIYFQGTGAADDSGLPNDRFFAVRPEGSVSTLKIQRTERGDSAVYLCASSLTSGGSYNEQFFGPGTRLTVL.